Described below is a single TCR beta chain sequence and its context. Antigen unknown. The sample comes from a study of neoadjuvant nivolumab and ipilimumab in lung cancer. Study information: The combination arm added day-1 ipilimumab 1 mg/kg to nivolumab 3 mg/kg on days 1, 15, 29.

The CDR3 has 12 amino acids. Germline-derived CDR1 and CDR2 are MNHEY and SVGAGI. V was pared by 5 bases and J by 2 bases, with 1 base between. Using immunoSEQ multiplex PCR, the repertoire was profiled, and TCRdb retains in-frame clones only, with some absent. The sample yields fewer than 40,000 clones, approximately 92% seen once. Whole-study results and caveats: From pretherapy to surgery, tumor richness and clonality rose with dual therapy.

The clonotype originates from an adult with non-small cell lung cancer. Sequenced here: peripheral blood, sampled before neoadjuvant nivolumab, alone or with ipilimumab. The V call is TRBV6-5, the J call TRBJ2-6; D unclear. The CDR3 region is CASSPGANVLTF. The CDR3, as DNA: TGTGCCAGCAGTCCTGGGGCCAACGTCCTGACTTTC.